Reported below is one T cell receptor beta chain. Its specificity is not known. One junction end disagrees with the germline gene, perhaps due to a read error. TCRdb analysed the 5' RACE reads with MiXCR anew, one entry per CDR3 protein. The data show 10,000 to 14,000 distinct CDR3 sequences, roughly an eighth seen once. Looked up from germline, CDR1 is SGHVS and CDR2 is FNYEAQ. This CDR3 region has 13 residues. This sample is drawn from a study of spatial heterogeneity in lung cancer. Study results and limitations: How many expanded intratumoral alpha and beta TCRs were present tracked the tumor mutation count, which was a count of nonsynonymous mutations.

Time point described: sample taken at primary tumor resection. Whole RNA, isolated from tumor, nontumor lung or frozen PBMC, was sequenced without prior sorting. This specimen was lung tumor tissue, taken at surgery. This chain links TRBV7-6 with TRBJ2-1; D remains unclear. This TCR was recovered from a female donor with early-stage non-small cell lung cancer. As DNA, the CDR3 is TGTGTCAGCAGCCTGTCTGGGATTGATGAGCAGTTCTTC. Translated: CVSSLSGIDEQFF.